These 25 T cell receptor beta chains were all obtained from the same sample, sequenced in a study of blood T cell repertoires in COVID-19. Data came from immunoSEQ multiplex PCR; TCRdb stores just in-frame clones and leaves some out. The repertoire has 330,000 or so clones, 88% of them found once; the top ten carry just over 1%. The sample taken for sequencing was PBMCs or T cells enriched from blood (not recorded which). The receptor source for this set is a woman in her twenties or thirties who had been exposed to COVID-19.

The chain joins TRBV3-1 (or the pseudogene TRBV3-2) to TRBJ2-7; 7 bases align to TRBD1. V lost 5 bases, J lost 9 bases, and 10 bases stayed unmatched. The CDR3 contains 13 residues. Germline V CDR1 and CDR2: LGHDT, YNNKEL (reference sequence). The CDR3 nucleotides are TGTGCCAGCAGCGCCCGGTTAGGGGGCGCGCAGTACTTC. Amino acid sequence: CASSARLGGAQYF.

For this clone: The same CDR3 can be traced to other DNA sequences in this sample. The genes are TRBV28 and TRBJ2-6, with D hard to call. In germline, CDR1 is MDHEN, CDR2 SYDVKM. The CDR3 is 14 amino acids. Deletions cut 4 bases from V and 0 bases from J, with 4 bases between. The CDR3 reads CASSSSSGANVLTF. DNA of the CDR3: TGTGCCAGCAGTTCCAGCTCTGGGGCCAACGTCCTGACTTTC.

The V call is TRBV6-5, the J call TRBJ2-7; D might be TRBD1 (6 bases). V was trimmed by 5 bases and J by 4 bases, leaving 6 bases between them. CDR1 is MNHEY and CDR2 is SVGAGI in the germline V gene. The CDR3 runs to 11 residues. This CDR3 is CASSTGYEQYF. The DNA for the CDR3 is TGTGCCAGCAGTACAGGGTACGAGCAGTACTTC.

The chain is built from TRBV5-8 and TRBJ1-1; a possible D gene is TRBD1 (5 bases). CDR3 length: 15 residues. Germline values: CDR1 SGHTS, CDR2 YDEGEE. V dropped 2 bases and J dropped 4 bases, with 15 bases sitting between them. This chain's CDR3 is CASSLRQGETTEAFF. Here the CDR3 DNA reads TGTGCCAGCAGCTTAAGGCAGGGTGAAACCACTGAAGCTTTCTTT.

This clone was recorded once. CDR3 sequence reads: CASSIDPAGNTEAFF. In nucleotides, the CDR3 is TGTGCCAGTAGTATAGACCCCGCCGGGAACACTGAAGCTTTCTTT. The chain carries TRBV19 and TRBJ1-1; D not resolved. Trimming took off 0 bases at V and 1 base at J, with 9 bases between the two ends. From germline, CDR1 is LNHDA and CDR2 SQIVND (reference sequence). This CDR3 is 15 amino acids long.

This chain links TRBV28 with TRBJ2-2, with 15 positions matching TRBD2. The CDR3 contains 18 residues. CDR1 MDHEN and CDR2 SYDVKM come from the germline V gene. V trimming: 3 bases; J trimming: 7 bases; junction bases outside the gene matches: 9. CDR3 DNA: TGTGCCAGCAGTTTCCACTCCGGACTAGCGGGAGGGCACGGGGAGCTGTTTTTT. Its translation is CASSFHSGLAGGHGELFF. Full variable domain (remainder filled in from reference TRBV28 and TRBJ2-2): DVKVTQSSRYLVKRTGEKVFLECVQDMDHENMFWYRQDPGLGLRLIYFSYDVKMKEKGDIPEGYSVSREKKERFSLILESASTNQTSMYLCASSFHSGLAGGHGELFFGEGSRLTVL.

The CDR3 coding sequence is TGTGCCAGCAGTTTAAAGGGGAGGGTCTATGGCTACACCTTC. It yields the protein CASSLKGRVYGYTF. The rearrangement uses TRBV28 and TRBJ1-2, with D possibly TRBD1 on 5 matching bases. Germline V gene lookup returns CDR1 MDHEN and CDR2 SYDVKM. The CDR3 covers 14 residues. Deletions cut 2 bases from V and 4 bases from J, with 11 bases between.

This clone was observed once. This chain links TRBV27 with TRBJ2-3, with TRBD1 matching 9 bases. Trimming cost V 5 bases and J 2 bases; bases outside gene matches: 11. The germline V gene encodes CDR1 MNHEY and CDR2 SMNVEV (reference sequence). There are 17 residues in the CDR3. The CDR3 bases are TGTGCCAGCAGTAGCCACCCACAGGGGGCTTTCACAGATACGCAGTATTTT. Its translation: CASSSHPQGAFTDTQYF.

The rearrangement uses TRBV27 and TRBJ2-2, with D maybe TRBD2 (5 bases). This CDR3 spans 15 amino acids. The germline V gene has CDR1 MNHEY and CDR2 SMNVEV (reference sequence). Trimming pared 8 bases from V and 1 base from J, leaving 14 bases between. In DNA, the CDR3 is TGTGCCAGCGGAGGTCGGGGTTGGAACACCGGGGAGCTGTTTTTT. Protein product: CASGGRGWNTGELFF.

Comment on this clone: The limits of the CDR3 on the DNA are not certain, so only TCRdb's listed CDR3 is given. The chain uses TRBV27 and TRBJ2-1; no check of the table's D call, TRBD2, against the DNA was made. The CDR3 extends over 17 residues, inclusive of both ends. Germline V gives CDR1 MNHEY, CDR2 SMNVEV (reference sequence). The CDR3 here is CASSSSAGRSSYNEQFF.

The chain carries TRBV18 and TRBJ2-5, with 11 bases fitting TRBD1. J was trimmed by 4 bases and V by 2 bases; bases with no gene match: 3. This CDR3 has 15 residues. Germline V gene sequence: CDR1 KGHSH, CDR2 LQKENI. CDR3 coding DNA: TGTGCCAGCTCACCAGGGACAGGGGGACTAGAGACCCAGTACTTC. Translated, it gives CASSPGTGGLETQYF.

This chain's CDR3 is CASSLARGRTEAFF. DNA of the CDR3: TGTGCCAGCAGCCTGGCCCGGGGGAGGACTGAAGCTTTCTTT. The chain uses TRBV14 and TRBJ1-1; tentatively, D is TRBD1 (5 bases). The CDR3 length is 14 residues. Germline lookup yields CDR1 SGHDN and CDR2 FVKESK. Trimming stripped 4 bases from V and 5 bases from J, with 14 bases between.

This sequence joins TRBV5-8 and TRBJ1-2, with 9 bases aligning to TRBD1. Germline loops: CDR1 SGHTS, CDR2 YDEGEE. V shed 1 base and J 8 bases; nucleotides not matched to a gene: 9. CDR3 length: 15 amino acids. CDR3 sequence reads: CASSLYTGQGAGYTF. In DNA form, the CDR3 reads TGTGCCAGCAGCTTGTATACGGGACAGGGTGCGGGCTACACCTTC.

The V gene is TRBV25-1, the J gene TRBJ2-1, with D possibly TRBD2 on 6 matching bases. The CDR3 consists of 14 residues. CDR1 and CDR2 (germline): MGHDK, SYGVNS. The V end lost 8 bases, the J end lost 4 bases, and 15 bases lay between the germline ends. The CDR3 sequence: CASRSGLVYNEQFF. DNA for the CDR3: TGTGCCAGCCGCTCGGGACTCGTTTACAATGAGCAGTTCTTC. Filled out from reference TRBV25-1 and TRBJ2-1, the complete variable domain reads EADIYQTPRYLVIGTGKKITLECSQTMGHDKMYWYQQDPGMELHLIHYSYGVNSTEKGDLSSESTVSRIRTEHFPLTLESARPSHTSQYLCASRSGLVYNEQFFGPGTRLTVL.

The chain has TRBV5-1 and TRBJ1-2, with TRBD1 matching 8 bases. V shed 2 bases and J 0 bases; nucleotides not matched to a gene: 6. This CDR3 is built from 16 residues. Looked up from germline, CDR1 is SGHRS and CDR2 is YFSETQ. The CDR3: CASSLADRGPNYGYTF. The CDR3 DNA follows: TGCGCCAGCAGCTTAGCCGACAGGGGACCTAACTATGGCTACACCTTC.

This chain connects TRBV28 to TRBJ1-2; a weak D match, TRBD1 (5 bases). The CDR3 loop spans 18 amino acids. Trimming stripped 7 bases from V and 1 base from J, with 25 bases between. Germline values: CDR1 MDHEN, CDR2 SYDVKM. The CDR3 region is CASTLTTGKSKLNYGYTF. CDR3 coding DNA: TGTGCCAGCACCCTGACCACAGGCAAGTCGAAGCTTAACTATGGCTACACCTTC.

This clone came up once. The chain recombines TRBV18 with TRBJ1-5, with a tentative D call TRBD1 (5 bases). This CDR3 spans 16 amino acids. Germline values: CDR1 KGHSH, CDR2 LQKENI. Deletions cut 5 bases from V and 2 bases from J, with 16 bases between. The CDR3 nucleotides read TGTGCCAGCTCAGTACAAGGGGCGGCGGGCAATCAGCCCCAGCATTTT. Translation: CASSVQGAAGNQPQHF.

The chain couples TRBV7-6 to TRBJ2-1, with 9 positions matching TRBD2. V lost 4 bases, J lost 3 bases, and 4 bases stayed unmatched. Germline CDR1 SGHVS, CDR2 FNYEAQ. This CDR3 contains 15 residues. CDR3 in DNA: TGTGCCAGCAGCTCGGGACTAGCTCACTACAATGAGCAGTTCTTC. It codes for CASSSGLAHYNEQFF.

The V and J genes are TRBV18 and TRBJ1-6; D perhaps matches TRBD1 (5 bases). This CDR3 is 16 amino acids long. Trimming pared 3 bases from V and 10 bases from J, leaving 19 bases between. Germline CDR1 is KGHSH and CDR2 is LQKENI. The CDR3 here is CASSPRPDRIRSPLHF. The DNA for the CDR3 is TGTGCCAGCTCACCCCGGCCCGACAGAATAAGGTCACCCCTCCACTTT.

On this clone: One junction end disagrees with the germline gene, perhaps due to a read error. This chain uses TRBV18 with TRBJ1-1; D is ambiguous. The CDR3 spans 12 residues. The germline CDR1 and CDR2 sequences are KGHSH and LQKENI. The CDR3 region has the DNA TGTGCCAGCTCAACCCTAAACTCCGGTCCTCTCTTT. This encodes CASSTLNSGPLF.

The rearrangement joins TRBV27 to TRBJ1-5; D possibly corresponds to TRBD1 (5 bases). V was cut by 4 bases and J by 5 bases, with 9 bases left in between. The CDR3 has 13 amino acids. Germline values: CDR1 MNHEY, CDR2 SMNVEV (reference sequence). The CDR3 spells CASSYDSYQPQHF. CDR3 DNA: TGTGCCAGCAGTTATGACAGCTATCAGCCCCAGCATTTT.

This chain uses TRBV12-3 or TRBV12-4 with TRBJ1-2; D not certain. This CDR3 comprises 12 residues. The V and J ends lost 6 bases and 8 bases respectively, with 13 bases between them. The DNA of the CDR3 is TGTGCCAGCAGGCTTACCACGGGGGGCTACACCTTC. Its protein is CASRLTTGGYTF.

In DNA form, the CDR3 reads TGCGCCAGCAGCCCAGCAATAGCGGGAGGGCCAAGCTCCTACGAGCAGTACTTC. This gives the protein CASSPAIAGGPSSYEQYF. This chain uses TRBV5-1 with TRBJ2-7; TRBD2 aligns across 11 bases. The CDR3 sequence is 18 residues long. Germline V gene sequence: CDR1 SGHRS, CDR2 YFSETQ. Trimming cost V 4 bases and J 0 bases; bases outside gene matches: 12.

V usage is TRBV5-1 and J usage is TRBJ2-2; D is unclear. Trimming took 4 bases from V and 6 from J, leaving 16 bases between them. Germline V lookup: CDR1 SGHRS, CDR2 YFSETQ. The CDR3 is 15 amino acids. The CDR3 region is CASSGTETYSGELFF. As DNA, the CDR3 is TGCGCCAGCAGCGGTACAGAGACATATTCCGGGGAGCTGTTTTTT. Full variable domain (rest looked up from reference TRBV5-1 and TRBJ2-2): KAGVTQTPRYLIKTRGQQVTLSCSPISGHRSVSWYQQTPGQGLQFLFEYFSETQRNKGNFPGRFSGRQFSNSRSEMNVSTLELGDSALYLCASSGTETYSGELFFGEGSRLTVL.

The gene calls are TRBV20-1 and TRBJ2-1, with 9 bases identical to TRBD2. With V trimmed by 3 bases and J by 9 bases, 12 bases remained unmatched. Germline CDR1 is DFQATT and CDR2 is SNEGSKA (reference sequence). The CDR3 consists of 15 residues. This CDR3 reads CSASRLAGVSGEQFF. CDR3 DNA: TGCAGTGCTAGTAGGTTAGCGGGAGTATCGGGTGAGCAGTTCTTC.